This T cell receptor beta chain was recovered during a study of blood T cell repertoires in COVID-19. At the level of the study: The analysed material was cDNA or gDNA that came from T cells, B-cell-depleted T cells, or PBMCs.

Authors' methods: Estimation of nucleated cell counts relied on the amplification of reference gene primers. Sequencing used immunoSEQ multiplex PCR; TCRdb keeps in-frame clones, though not all of them. V and J calls and clone size are given by that table; D and trimming were obtained from the DNA. The repertoire has approximately 120,000 clones, 55% to 75% of them found once; the top ten carry roughly 2.2%. Trimming at V came to 3 bases and at J to 10 bases, leaving 8 bases not matched to a gene. This CDR3 has 12 amino acids. Germline V gives CDR1 DFQATT, CDR2 SNEGSKA (reference sequence). The sequenced sample consisted of peripheral blood. This TCR derives from a woman in her seventies with acute or convalescent COVID-19. The rearrangement links TRBV20-1 to TRBJ1-2, with 7 positions matching TRBD1. For the CDR3, the DNA is TGCAGTGCTAGTGAGGGGGCTATATCCTACACCTTC. The encoded protein is CSASEGAISYTF.